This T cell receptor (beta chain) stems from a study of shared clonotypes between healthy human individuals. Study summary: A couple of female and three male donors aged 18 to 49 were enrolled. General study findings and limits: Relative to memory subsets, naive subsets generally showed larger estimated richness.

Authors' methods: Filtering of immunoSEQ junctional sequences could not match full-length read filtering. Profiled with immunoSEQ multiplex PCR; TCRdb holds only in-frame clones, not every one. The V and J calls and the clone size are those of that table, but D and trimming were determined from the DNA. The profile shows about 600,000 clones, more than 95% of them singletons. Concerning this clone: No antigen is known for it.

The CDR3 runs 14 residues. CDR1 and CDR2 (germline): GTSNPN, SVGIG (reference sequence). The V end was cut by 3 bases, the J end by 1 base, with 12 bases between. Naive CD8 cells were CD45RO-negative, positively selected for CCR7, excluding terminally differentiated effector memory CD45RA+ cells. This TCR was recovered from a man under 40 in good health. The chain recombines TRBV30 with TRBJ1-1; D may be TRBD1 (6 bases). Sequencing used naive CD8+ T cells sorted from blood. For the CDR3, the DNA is TGTGCCTGGAGACGGACAGCGGAGAACACTGAAGCTTTCTTT. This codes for CAWRRTAENTEAFF.